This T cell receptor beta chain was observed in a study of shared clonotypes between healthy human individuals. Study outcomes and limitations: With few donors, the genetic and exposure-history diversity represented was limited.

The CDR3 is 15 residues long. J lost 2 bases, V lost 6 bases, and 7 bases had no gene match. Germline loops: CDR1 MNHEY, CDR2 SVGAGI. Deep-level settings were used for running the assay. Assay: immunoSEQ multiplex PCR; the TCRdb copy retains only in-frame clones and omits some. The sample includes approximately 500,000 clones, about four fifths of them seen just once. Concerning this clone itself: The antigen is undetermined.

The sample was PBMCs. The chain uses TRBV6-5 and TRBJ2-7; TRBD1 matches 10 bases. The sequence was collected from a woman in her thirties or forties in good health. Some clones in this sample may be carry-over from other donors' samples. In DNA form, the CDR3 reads TGTGCCAGCAGACCGGACAGGGGGACTCCCTACGAGCAGTACTTC. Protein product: CASRPDRGTPYEQYF.